The present T cell receptor beta chain was sequenced within a study of blood T cell repertoires in COVID-19. For the study at large: Samples of COVID-19 (acute and convalescent) were obtained from the United States, Italy and Spain.

TCRdb's table, derived via immunoSEQ multiplex PCR, lists solely in-frame clones and lacks some. The top ten hold less than 5.5% of the sample, which has around 150,000 clones, approximately 80% seen once. Sequencing input: peripheral blood. This clonotype was sampled from a woman between 50 and 59 years old with acute or convalescent COVID-19.

This CDR3 reads CASSLWTGVDEQYF. The CDR3 DNA is TGTGCCAGCAGTTTATGGACAGGGGTGGACGAGCAGTACTTC. The genes are TRBV27 and TRBJ2-7; the match to TRBD1 covers 9 bases. Germline CDR1 is MNHEY and CDR2 is SMNVEV (reference sequence). The CDR3 is 14 residues long. V trimming: 1 base; J trimming: 5 bases; junction bases outside the gene matches: 3.